This TCR beta chain derives from a study of T cell repertoires in cytomegalovirus infection. TCRdb ran MiXCR on the reads and lists one entry per CDR3 protein. This table has fewer than 1,000,000 distinct CDR3 sequences, approximately 31% appearing once. A note on this clonotype: Antigen unknown.

Germline-derived CDR1 and CDR2 are SGHTA and FQGTGA. Trimming stripped 0 bases from V and 0 bases from J, with 14 bases between. This CDR3 region has 17 residues. This sequence joins TRBV7-3 and TRBJ2-5; D perhaps matches TRBD1 (6 bases). The clonotype was recovered from a human donor in good health (CMV status not recorded). Some clones in this sample may be carry-over from other donors' samples. The starting material was cultured CD8+ T cells from PBMCs, obtained from culture after CMV antigen stimulation. CDR3 in amino acids: CASSLTGFRQDQETQYF. The CDR3 DNA reads TGTGCCAGCAGCTTAACGGGCTTCCGACAGGACCAAGAGACCCAGTACTTC. Drawing the rest from reference TRBV7-3 and TRBJ2-5, the complete variable domain is GAGVSQTPSNKVTEKGKYVELRCDPISGHTALYWYRQSLGQGPEFLIYFQGTGAADDSGLPNDRFFAVRPEGSVSTLKIQRTERGDSAVYLCASSLTGFRQDQETQYFGPGTRLLVL.